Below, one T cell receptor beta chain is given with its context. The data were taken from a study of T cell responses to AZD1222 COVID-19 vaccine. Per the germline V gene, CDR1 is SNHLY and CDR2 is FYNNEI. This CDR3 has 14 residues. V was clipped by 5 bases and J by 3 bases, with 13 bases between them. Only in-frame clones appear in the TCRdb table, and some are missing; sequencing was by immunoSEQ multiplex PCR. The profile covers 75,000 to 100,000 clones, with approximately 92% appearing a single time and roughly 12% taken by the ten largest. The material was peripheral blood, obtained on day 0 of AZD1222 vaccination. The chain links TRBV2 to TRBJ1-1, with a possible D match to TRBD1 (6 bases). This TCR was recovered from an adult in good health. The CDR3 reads CASSRTVTYTEAFF. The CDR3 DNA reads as TGTGCCAGCAGTCGGACAGTAACTTACACTGAAGCTTTCTTT. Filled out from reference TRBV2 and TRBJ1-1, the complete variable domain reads EPEVTQTPSHQVTQMGQEVILRCVPISNHLYFYWYRQILGQKVEFLVSFYNNEISEKSEIFDDQFSVERPDGSNFTLKIRSTKLEDSAMYFCASSRTVTYTEAFFGQGTRLTVV.